The 13 T cell receptor beta chains in this list originate from one sample, sequenced in a study of blood T cells in healthy people across ages. Primers used in a second PCR of roughly 6 to 11 cycles were a sample-barcoded 5' primer and a J-beta primer mix. TCRdb itself ran the 5' RACE reads through MiXCR, one entry per CDR3 protein. The data contain 700,000 to 850,000 distinct CDR3 sequences, about 34% of them singletons. Source material: blood. The receptors stem from a man between 18 and 35 years old in good health.

In DNA form, the CDR3 reads TGCGCCAGCAGCCAGGCCGGTCGGGGACACCGATACTATGGCTACACCTTC. Encoded protein: CASSQAGRGHRYYGYTF. The J gene is TRBJ1-2, the V gene TRBV4-1; a weak D match, TRBD1 (6 bases). The length of the CDR3 is 17 residues. Trimming took off 3 bases at V and 3 bases at J, with 20 bases between the two ends. Germline CDR1 MGHRA, CDR2 YSYEKL.

This clonotype was seen only a few times. The rearrangement joins TRBV28 to TRBJ2-3; 8 nucleotides match TRBD2. Trimming cost V 5 bases and J 0 bases; bases outside gene matches: 7. Germline lookup yields CDR1 MDHEN and CDR2 SYDVKM. The CDR3 spans 16 residues. In DNA form, the CDR3 reads TGTGCCAGCAGTCTACTAGCGGAAACTAGCACAGATACGCAGTATTTT. Translation: CASSLLAETSTDTQYF. The full variable domain, with the rest looked up from reference TRBV28 and TRBJ2-3, is DVKVTQSSRYLVKRTGEKVFLECVQDMDHENMFWYRQDPGLGLRLIYFSYDVKMKEKGDIPEGYSVSREKKERFSLILESASTNQTSMYLCASSLLAETSTDTQYFGPGTRLTVL.

This clonotype was found many times. The genes are TRBV7-9 and TRBJ2-7; the D call may be TRBD1 or TRBD2 (5 bases each). Between the trimmed V and J ends, which lost 4 bases and 3 bases, there was a span of 13 bases. The germline V gene has CDR1 SEHNR and CDR2 FQNEAQ (reference sequence). CDR3 length equals 14 residues. The CDR3 DNA reads TGTGCCAGCAGCTCCCGGGACGGAAACTACGAGCAGTACTTC. Protein: CASSSRDGNYEQYF. Filled out from reference TRBV7-9 and TRBJ2-7, the complete variable domain reads DTGVSQNPRHKITKRGQNVTFRCDPISEHNRLYWYRQTLGQGPEFLTYFQNEAQLEKSRLLSDRFSAERPKGSFSTLEIQRTEQGDSAMYLCASSSRDGNYEQYFGPGTRLTVT.

This chain joins TRBV27 and TRBJ2-1; D is possibly TRBD2 (7 bases). With 7 bases removed from V and 8 bases from J, the gap between germline ends came to 12 bases. Germline V gene sequence: CDR1 MNHEY, CDR2 SMNVEV (reference sequence). The CDR3 spans 12 residues. The DNA for the CDR3 is TGTGCCAGCACCACGGGGGGCTATGAGCAGTTCTTC. Translated: CASTTGGYEQFF.

The V gene is TRBV14, the J gene TRBJ2-7, with a tentative D call TRBD1 (6 bases). Germline V gene lookup returns CDR1 SGHDN and CDR2 FVKESK. V lost 1 base and J lost 2, with 15 bases in between. This CDR3 has 16 residues. CDR3 in DNA: TGTGCCAGCAGCCAAGTAAACGGGAAGGGGGCCTACGAGCAGTACTTC. Encoded protein: CASSQVNGKGAYEQYF.

This chain joins TRBV12-3 or TRBV12-4 and TRBJ2-5, with 8 nucleotides matching TRBD2. TRBJ2-1 explains the end of the DNA better; the J call may be wrong. This CDR3 is 15 amino acids long. The CDR3 reads CASSSGGLGQKTQFF. In nucleotides, the CDR3 is TGTGCCAGCAGTTCTGGGGGACTAGGCCAAAAGACCCAGTTCTTC.

This chain links TRBV4-3 with TRBJ2-4; the match to TRBD1 covers 7 bases. Germline V gene data show CDR1 as LGHNA and CDR2 as YSLEER. The CDR3 is 16 amino acids. With 3 bases clipped from V and 2 bases from J, the junction kept 7 bases outside the gene matches. Here the CDR3 reads CASSQAPGGTKNIQYF. The CDR3, as DNA: TGCGCCAGCAGCCAGGCCCCAGGGGGAACCAAAAACATTCAGTACTTC.

This clonotype was seen many times. The gene calls are TRBV12-3 or TRBV12-4 and TRBJ1-5; TRBD1 is a possible D gene (6 bases). The V end lost 5 bases, the J end lost 2 bases, and 7 bases lay between the germline ends. The CDR3 runs to 13 residues. This chain's CDR3 is CASSRTGNQPQHF. Here the CDR3 DNA reads TGTGCCAGCAGTAGGACAGGCAATCAGCCCCAGCATTTT.

This rearrangement joins TRBV5-1 to TRBJ2-7; 7 positions match TRBD1. The CDR3 spans 15 residues. Germline V gene sequence: CDR1 SGHRS, CDR2 YFSETQ. Trimming at V came to 4 bases and at J to 7 bases, leaving 14 bases not matched to a gene. CDR3 residues: CASSQTGTAYNEQYF. The CDR3 DNA follows: TGCGCCAGCAGCCAAACAGGGACAGCCTACAATGAGCAGTACTTC.

The rearrangement links TRBV13 to TRBJ2-7; TRBD1 agrees at 10 bases. CDR1 and CDR2 (germline): PRHDT, FYEKMQ (reference sequence). CDR3 length: 14 amino acids. V was pared by 8 bases and J by 4 bases, with 8 bases of the junction left unmatched. The CDR3 spells CASRPGTGDYEQYF. The CDR3, as DNA: TGTGCCAGCCGCCCTGGGACAGGGGATTACGAGCAGTACTTC.

This clonotype was seen a few times. The chain couples TRBV12-3 or TRBV12-4 to TRBJ1-4, with D perhaps TRBD1 (5 bases). V was trimmed by 6 bases and J by 5 bases, leaving 22 bases between them. This CDR3 has 17 amino acids. CDR3 DNA sequence: TGTGCCAGCAGAAGGGGCGAGCTTCGCACTCTAAATGAAAAACTGTTTTTT. Residues: CASRRGELRTLNEKLFF.

The V and J genes are TRBV20-1 and TRBJ2-1; TRBD1 agrees at 7 bases. J lost 9 bases, V lost 6 bases, and 5 bases had no gene match. CDR1 is DFQATT, CDR2 SNEGSKA, per germline (reference sequence). The CDR3 contains 11 residues. This chain's CDR3 is CSADRAFEQFF. In nucleotides, the CDR3 is TGCAGTGCCGACAGGGCGTTTGAGCAGTTCTTC.

The chain links TRBV4-1 to TRBJ2-5; the match to TRBD2 covers 11 bases. The CDR3 totals 15 residues. The germline CDR1 and CDR2 sequences are MGHRA and YSYEKL. The ends lost 5 bases at V and 5 bases at J; junction bases unmatched: 7. The CDR3 nucleotides read TGCGCCAGCAGCGTCACGGGACTAGCGGAGGAGACCCAGTACTTC. This codes for CASSVTGLAEETQYF.